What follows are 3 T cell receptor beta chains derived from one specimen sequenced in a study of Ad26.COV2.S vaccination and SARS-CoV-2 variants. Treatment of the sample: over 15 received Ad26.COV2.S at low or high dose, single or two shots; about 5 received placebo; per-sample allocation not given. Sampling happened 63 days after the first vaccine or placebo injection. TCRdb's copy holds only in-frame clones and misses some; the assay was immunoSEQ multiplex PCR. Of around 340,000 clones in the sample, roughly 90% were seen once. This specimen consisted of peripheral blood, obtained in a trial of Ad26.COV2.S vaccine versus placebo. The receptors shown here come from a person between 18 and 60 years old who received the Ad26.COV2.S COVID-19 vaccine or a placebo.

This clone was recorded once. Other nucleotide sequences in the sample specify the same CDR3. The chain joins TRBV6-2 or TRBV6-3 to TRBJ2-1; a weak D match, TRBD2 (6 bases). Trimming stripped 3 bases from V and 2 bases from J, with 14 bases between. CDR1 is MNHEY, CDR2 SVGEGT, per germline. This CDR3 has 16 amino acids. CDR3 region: CASSYGRGTTYNEQFF. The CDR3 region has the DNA TGTGCCAGCAGTTATGGGCGGGGAACCACCTACAATGAGCAGTTCTTC.

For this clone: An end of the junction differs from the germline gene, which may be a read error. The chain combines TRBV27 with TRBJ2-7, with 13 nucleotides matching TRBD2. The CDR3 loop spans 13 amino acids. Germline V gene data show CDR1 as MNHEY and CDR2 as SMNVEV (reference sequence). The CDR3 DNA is TGTGCCAGCAGTTCGGGACTAGCGGGGAAAGAGAACTTC. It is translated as CASSSGLAGKENF.

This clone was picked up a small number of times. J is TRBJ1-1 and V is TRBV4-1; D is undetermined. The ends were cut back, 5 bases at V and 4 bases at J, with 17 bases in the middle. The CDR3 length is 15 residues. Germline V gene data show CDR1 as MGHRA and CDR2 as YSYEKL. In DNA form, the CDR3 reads TGCGCCAGCAGCGAAACCGAACATTTTTTCACTGAAGCTTTCTTT. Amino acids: CASSETEHFFTEAFF.